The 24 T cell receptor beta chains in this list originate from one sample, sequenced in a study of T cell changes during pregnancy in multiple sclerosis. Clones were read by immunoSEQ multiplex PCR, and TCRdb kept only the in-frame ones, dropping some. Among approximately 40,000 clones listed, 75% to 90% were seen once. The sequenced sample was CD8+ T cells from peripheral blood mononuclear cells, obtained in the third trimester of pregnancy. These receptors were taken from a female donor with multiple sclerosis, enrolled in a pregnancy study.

CDR3 loop: CAWTRRAANRGNEQFF. CDR3 sequence (DNA): TGTGCCTGGACCCGCCGGGCCGCAAATCGAGGGAATGAGCAGTTCTTC. The V call is TRBV30, the J call TRBJ2-1, with D possibly being TRBD2 (5 bases). The CDR3 extends over 16 amino acids. Germline V gives CDR1 GTSNPN, CDR2 SVGIG (reference sequence). Trimming left V 4 bases short and J 7 bases short, with 23 bases between. Using reference TRBV30 and TRBJ2-1 for the parts outside the CDR3, the full variable domain is SQTIHQWPATLVQPVGSPLSLECTVEGTSNPNLYWYRQAAGRGLQLLFYSVGIGQISSEVPQNLSASRPQDRQFILSSKKLLLSDSGFYLCAWTRRAANRGNEQFFGPGTRLTVL.

CDR3: CASSSGGKKTQYF. DNA for the CDR3: TGTGCCAGCAGTAGCGGGGGAAAGAAGACCCAGTACTTC. This rearrangement joins TRBV6-5 to TRBJ2-5, with TRBD2 matching 8 bases. The CDR3 runs 13 residues. Germline CDR1 is MNHEY and CDR2 is SVGAGI. Unmatched junction bases numbered 5, after V lost 5 bases and J lost 6 bases.

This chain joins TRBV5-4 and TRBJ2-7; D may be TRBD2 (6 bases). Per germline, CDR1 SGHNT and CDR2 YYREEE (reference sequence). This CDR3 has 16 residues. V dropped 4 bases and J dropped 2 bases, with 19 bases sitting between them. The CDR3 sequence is CASSQDQPSEPYEQYF. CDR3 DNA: TGTGCCAGCAGCCAAGATCAGCCTAGCGAGCCCTACGAGCAGTACTTC.

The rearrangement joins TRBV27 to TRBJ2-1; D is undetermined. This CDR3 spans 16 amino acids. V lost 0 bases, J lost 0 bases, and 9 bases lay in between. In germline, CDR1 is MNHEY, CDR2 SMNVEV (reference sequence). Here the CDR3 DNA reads TGTGCCAGCAGTTTATCTCGCGCGAGCTCCTACAATGAGCAGTTCTTC. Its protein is CASSLSRASSYNEQFF.

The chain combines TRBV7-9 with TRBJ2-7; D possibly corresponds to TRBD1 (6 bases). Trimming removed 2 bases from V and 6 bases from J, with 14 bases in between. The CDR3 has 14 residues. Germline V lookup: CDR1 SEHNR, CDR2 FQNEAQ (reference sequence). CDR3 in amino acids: CASSLTGLDSEQYF. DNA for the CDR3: TGTGCCAGCAGCTTAACCGGGTTGGACAGCGAGCAGTACTTC.

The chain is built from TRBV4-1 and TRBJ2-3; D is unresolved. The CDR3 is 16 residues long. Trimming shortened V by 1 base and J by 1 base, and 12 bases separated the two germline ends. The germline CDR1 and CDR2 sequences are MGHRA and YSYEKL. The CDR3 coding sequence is TGCGCCAGCAGCCAAGCCCTGGCAGGTGGCACAGATACGCAGTATTTT. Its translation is CASSQALAGGTDTQYF.

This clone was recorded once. The CDR3 here is CAGGGSPDEQYF. CDR3 sequence (DNA): TGTGCCGGGGGGGGCTCCCCAGACGAGCAGTACTTC. V is TRBV30 and J is TRBJ2-7; possibly TRBD2 for D (7 bases). From germline, CDR1 is GTSNPN and CDR2 SVGIG (reference sequence). CDR3 size: 12 residues. Between the trimmed V and J ends, which lost 8 bases and 5 bases, there was a span of 16 bases.

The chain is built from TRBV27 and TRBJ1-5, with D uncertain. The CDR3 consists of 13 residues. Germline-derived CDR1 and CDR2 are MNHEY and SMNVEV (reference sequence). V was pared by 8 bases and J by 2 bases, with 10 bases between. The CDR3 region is CASGGQGNQPQHF. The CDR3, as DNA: TGTGCCAGCGGTGGTCAGGGCAATCAGCCCCAGCATTTT.

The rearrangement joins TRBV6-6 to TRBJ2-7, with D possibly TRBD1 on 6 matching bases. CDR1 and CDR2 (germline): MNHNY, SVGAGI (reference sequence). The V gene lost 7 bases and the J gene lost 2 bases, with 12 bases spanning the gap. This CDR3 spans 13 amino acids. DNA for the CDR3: TGTGCCAGCACCTGGGGGCCCCCCTACGAGCAGTACTTC. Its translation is CASTWGPPYEQYF.

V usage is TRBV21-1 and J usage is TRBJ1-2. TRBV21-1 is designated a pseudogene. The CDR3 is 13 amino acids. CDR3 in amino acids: CASRGGGDYGYTF. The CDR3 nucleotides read TGTGCCAGCCGGGGGGGAGGAGACTATGGCTACACCTTC.

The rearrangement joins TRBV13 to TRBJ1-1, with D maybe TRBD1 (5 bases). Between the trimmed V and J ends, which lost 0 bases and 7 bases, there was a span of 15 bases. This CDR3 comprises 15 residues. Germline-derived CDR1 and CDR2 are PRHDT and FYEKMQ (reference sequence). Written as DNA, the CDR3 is TGTGCCAGCAGCTTAGGCTTAGGGGATCGCGATGAAGCTTTCTTT. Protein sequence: CASSLGLGDRDEAFF. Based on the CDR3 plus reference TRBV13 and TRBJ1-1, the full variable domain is AAGVIQSPRHLIKEKRETATLKCYPIPRHDTVYWYQQGPGQDPQFLISFYEKMQSDKGSIPDRFSAQQFSDYHSELNMSSLELGDSALYFCASSLGLGDRDEAFFGQGTRLTVV.

The CDR3 DNA is TGCGCCAGCAGCTTGCGGTATGACAGGCCTGAAGATGGCTACACCTTC. It encodes CASSLRYDRPEDGYTF. This chain links TRBV5-1 with TRBJ1-2, with D possibly matching TRBD1 (6 bases). Germline V gene lookup returns CDR1 SGHRS and CDR2 YFSETQ. Between the trimmed V and J ends, which lost 1 base and 6 bases, there was a span of 19 bases. This CDR3 region has 16 residues.

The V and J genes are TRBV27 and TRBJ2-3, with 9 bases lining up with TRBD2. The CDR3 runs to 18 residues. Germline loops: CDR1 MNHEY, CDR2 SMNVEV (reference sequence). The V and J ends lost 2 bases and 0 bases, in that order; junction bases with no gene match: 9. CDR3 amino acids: CASSLLAGGLKSTDTQYF. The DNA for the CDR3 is TGTGCCAGCAGTTTACTGGCGGGGGGGCTCAAGAGCACAGATACGCAGTATTTT.

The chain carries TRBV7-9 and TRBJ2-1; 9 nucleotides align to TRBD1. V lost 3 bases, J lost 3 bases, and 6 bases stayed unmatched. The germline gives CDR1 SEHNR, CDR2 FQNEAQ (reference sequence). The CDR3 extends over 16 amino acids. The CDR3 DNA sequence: TGTGCCAGCAGCTTCTACCGGGACAGGGTCTACAATGAGCAGTTCTTC. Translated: CASSFYRDRVYNEQFF.

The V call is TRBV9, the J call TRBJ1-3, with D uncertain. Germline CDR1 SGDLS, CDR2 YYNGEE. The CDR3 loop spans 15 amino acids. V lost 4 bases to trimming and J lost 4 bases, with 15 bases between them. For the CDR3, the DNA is TGTGCCAGCAGCCCCAGCGCGGCAGTGGGAAACACCATATATTTT. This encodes CASSPSAAVGNTIYF.

The CDR3 DNA sequence: TGCGCCAGCAGCTACAACACGCAGGAGGAGATAGGCAATGAGCAGTTCTTC. This translates into CASSYNTQEEIGNEQFF. The chain is built from TRBV5-1 and TRBJ2-1, with D possibly TRBD2 on 5 matching bases. Germline V lookup: CDR1 SGHRS, CDR2 YFSETQ. The CDR3 spans 17 residues. V was shortened by 3 bases and J by 6 bases, with 22 bases between the two germline ends.

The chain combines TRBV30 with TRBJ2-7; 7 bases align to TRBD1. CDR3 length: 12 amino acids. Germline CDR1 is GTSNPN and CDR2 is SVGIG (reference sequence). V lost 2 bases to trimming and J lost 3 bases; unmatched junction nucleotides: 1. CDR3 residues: CAWSRDSYEQYF. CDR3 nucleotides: TGTGCCTGGAGTCGGGACAGCTACGAGCAGTACTTC. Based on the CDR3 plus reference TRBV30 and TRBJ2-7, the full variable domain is SQTIHQWPATLVQPVGSPLSLECTVEGTSNPNLYWYRQAAGRGLQLLFYSVGIGQISSEVPQNLSASRPQDRQFILSSKKLLLSDSGFYLCAWSRDSYEQYFGPGTRLTVT.

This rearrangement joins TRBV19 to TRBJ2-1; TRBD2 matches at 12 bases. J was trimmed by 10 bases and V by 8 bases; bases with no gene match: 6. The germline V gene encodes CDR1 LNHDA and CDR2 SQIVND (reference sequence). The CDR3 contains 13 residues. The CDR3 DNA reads TGTGCCAGTCTAGCGGGAGGGCCGGAGGAGCAGTTCTTC. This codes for CASLAGGPEEQFF.

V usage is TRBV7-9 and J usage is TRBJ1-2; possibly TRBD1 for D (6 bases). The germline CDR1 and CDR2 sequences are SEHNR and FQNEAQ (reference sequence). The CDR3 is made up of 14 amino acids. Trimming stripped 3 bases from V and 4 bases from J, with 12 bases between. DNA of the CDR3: TGTGCCAGCAGCTTCCCGGGGACACTCTATGGCTACACCTTC. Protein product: CASSFPGTLYGYTF.

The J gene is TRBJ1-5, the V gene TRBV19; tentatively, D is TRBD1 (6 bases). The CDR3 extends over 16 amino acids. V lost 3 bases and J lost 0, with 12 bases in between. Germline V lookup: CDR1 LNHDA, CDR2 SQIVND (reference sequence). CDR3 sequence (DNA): TGTGCCAGTAGTATTACAGGGCCTTATAGCAATCAGCCCCAGCATTTT. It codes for CASSITGPYSNQPQHF.

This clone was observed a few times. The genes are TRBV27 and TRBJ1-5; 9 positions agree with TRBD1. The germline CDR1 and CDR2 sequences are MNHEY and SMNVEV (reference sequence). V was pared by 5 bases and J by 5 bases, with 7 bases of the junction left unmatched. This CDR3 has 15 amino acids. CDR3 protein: CASSTRGQGDQPQHF. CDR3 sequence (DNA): TGTGCCAGCAGTACACGGGGACAGGGCGATCAGCCCCAGCATTTT.

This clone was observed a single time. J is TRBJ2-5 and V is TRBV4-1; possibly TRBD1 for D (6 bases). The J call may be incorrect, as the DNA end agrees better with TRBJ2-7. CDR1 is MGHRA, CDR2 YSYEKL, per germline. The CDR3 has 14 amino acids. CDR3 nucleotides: TGCGCCAGCAGCCAAGAACAGGGACCCTTCGAGCAGTACTTC. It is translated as CASSQEQGPFEQYF.

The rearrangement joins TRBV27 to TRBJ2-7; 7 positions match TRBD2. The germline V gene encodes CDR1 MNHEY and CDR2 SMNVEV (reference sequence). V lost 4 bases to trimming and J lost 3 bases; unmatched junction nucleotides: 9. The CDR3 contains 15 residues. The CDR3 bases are TGTGCCAGCAGTTCCTATCGGGGAGGGAGCTACGAGCAGTACTTC. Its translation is CASSSYRGGSYEQYF.

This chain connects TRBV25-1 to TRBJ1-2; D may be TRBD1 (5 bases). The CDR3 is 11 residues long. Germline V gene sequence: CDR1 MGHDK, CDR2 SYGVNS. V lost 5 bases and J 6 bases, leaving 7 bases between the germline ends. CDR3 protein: CASSPGDGYTF. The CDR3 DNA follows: TGTGCCAGCAGTCCGGGGGATGGCTACACCTTC.